A single sample gave rise to the 27 T cell receptor beta chains below, sequenced in a study of regulatory T cells in long-lasting Graves disease. Documented time point: persistent/refractory GD, antithyroid drugs over 5 years with positive TRAb. From RNA extracted from PBMCs, the TCR library was made. Arm-PCR of CDR3 regions and iRepertoire HTBI primers were used to build TCR beta libraries. TCRdb reprocessed the multiplex PCR reads via MiXCR and lists one record per CDR3 protein. Of 500,000 to 700,000 distinct CDR3 sequences in the sample, 25% to 35% were seen once. The starting material was peripheral blood mononuclear cells (PBMCs), obtained when the disease was refractory, from a patient treated with antithyroid drugs. Source of these receptors: a female donor with Graves disease.

This clonotype was observed a few times. The V gene is TRBV19, the J gene TRBJ1-5; 7 nucleotides match TRBD1. The CDR3 spans 15 residues. The junction had 8 bases not matched to a gene; V was cut back by 3 bases and J by 6 bases. Germline CDR1 LNHDA, CDR2 SQIVND (reference sequence). CDR3 protein: CASSIAGGGGQPQHF. The CDR3 DNA sequence: TGTGCCAGTAGTATTGCAGGGGGAGGGGGTCAGCCCCAGCATTTT.

About this clonotype itself: This may be a read error: a much more frequent sequence differs by one nucleotide. This chain connects TRBV6-1 to TRBJ2-7, with TRBD1 identical over 12 bases. The germline V gene has CDR1 MNHNS and CDR2 SASEGT. This CDR3 comprises 14 residues. The CDR3 nucleotides read TGTGCCAGCAGCTCCGGGACAGGGGGCGGTGAGCAGTCCTTC. It codes for CASSSGTGGGEQSF.

The rearrangement links TRBV29-1 to TRBJ2-7, with no clear D. Trimming removed 3 bases from V and 4 bases from J, with 13 bases in between. The germline V gene encodes CDR1 SQVTM and CDR2 ANQGSEA. The CDR3 loop spans 13 amino acids. CDR3 region: CSVETQARYEQYF. The CDR3 DNA follows: TGCAGCGTTGAGACCCAAGCGCGATACGAGCAGTACTTC.

CDR3 region: CASSSLASPKGGTQYF. Written as DNA, the CDR3 is TGTGCCAGCAGCTCATTAGCGAGCCCGAAGGGGGGGACGCAGTATTTT. This chain uses TRBV11-2 with TRBJ2-3; tentative D call: TRBD2 (7 bases). CDR3 length: 16 amino acids. V gave up 4 bases and J gave up 9 bases, with 23 bases separating them. The germline CDR1 and CDR2 sequences are SGHAT and FQNNGV.

This clonotype was counted between two and nine times. The CDR3 nucleotides are TGCAGCGTTGGACAGGGAATCGGCAATCAGCCCCAGCATTTT. This sequence encodes CSVGQGIGNQPQHF. J is TRBJ1-5 and V is TRBV29-1; 7 bases fit TRBD1. The CDR3 consists of 14 residues. Germline assignment: CDR1 SQVTM and CDR2 ANQGSEA. V lost 4 bases to trimming and J lost 2 bases; unmatched junction nucleotides: 5.

V gene TRBV6-5 combines with J gene TRBJ2-3, with D uncertain. The CDR3 is 16 amino acids. CDR1 and CDR2 (germline): MNHEY, SVGAGI. The ends were cut back, 4 bases at V and 0 bases at J, with 14 bases in the middle. The chain's CDR3 is CASSSVGGASTDTQYF. CDR3 nucleotides: TGTGCCAGCAGTTCCGTTGGCGGAGCTAGCACAGATACGCAGTATTTT.

This clonotype has just one count. This may be a read error: a much more frequent sequence differs by one nucleotide. It is likely a read error, because the conserved phenylalanine at the end of the CDR3 is missing. The chain carries TRBV7-3 and TRBJ2-7; D possibly corresponds to TRBD2 (5 bases). V gave up 6 bases and J gave up 6 bases, with 18 bases separating them. CDR1 is SGHTA and CDR2 is FQGTGA in the germline V gene. This CDR3 region has 14 residues. The CDR3 is CASSVALVPFEQYL. DNA of the CDR3: TGTGCCAGCAGTGTGGCACTAGTGCCCTTCGAGCAGTACCTC.

This clonotype was seen only a few times. The V and J genes are TRBV15 and TRBJ1-2; 8 bases line up with TRBD1. The CDR3 totals 14 residues. The V segment lost 5 bases and the J segment 6 bases; nucleotides outside the gene matches: 8. Germline CDR1 and CDR2: LNHNV and YYDKDF (reference sequence). This CDR3 is CATSGETGVNGYTF. The CDR3 DNA is TGTGCCACCAGCGGGGAGACAGGGGTTAATGGCTACACCTTC.

The J gene is TRBJ1-3, the V gene TRBV12-3 or TRBV12-4; D perhaps matches TRBD1 (6 bases). The CDR3 is 16 amino acids. Trimming left V 8 bases short and J 0 bases short, with 17 bases between. The CDR3 DNA reads as TGTGCCAGCCGCGCTTGGGGGGGCGGCTCTGGAAACACCATATATTTT. It yields the protein CASRAWGGGSGNTIYF.

This clonotype has a handful of counts. The chain recombines TRBV4-1 with TRBJ1-2, with D hard to call. CDR1 and CDR2 from the germline V gene are MGHRA and YSYEKL. The CDR3 runs 15 residues. V shed 0 bases and J shed 2 bases, with 10 bases lying between them. CDR3 sequence reads: CASSQDAETNYGYTF. DNA of the CDR3: TGCGCCAGCAGCCAAGATGCGGAGACGAACTATGGCTACACCTTC.

This clonotype was recorded a few times. J is TRBJ1-6 and V is TRBV20-1, with D maybe TRBD1 (6 bases). Trimming took off 2 bases at V and 7 bases at J, with 9 bases between the two ends. The CDR3 loop spans 13 amino acids. Germline-derived CDR1 and CDR2 are DFQATT and SNEGSKA (reference sequence). The CDR3 DNA reads as TGCAGTGCTAGACAGGGGCGGAATTCACCCCTCCACTTT. This codes for CSARQGRNSPLHF.

The chain employs TRBV9 and TRBJ1-2; tentatively, D is TRBD1 (5 bases). Germline CDR1 reads SGDLS; CDR2 reads YYNGEE. CDR3 length: 16 residues. V lost 4 bases to trimming and J lost 2 bases, with 18 bases between them. In DNA form, the CDR3 reads TGTGCCAGCAGCTCTAGGACGGGGCCTTTGAACTATGGCTACACCTTC. Translating it yields CASSSRTGPLNYGYTF.

The chain carries TRBV19 and TRBJ2-7, with a tentative D call TRBD1 (6 bases). Trimming cost V 9 bases and J 4 bases, with 19 bases left between them. Per germline, CDR1 LNHDA and CDR2 SQIVND (reference sequence). CDR3 length equals 14 residues. CDR3 DNA sequence: TGTGCCAGCTCGGTGAAGGCAGGGGCGTACGAGCAGTACTTC. Its translation is CASSVKAGAYEQYF.

The CDR3 DNA reads as TGCGCCAGCAGCTTGGCAGGCGTAGGGGACACTGAAGCTTTCTTT. Translated: CASSLAGVGDTEAFF. The chain carries TRBV5-1 and TRBJ1-1; a weak D match, TRBD1 (5 bases). CDR1 SGHRS and CDR2 YFSETQ come from the germline V gene. CDR3 length: 15 residues. Trimming removed 0 bases from V and 3 bases from J, with 12 bases in between.

The chain recombines TRBV10-3 with TRBJ1-1; 7 nucleotides agree with TRBD1. Germline values: CDR1 ENHRY, CDR2 SYGVKD. This CDR3 spans 13 amino acids. V was clipped by 5 bases and J by 5 bases; unmatched bases: 5. The CDR3 loop reads CAISSGGTTEAFF. The DNA for the CDR3 is TGTGCCATCAGTTCAGGGGGTACGACTGAAGCTTTCTTT.

This clonotype came up many times. The rearrangement links TRBV11-2 to TRBJ1-2; D is ambiguous. Trimming shortened V by 0 bases and J by 4 bases, and 12 bases separated the two germline ends. The CDR3 loop spans 15 amino acids. The V gene's germline CDR1 is SGHAT and CDR2 FQNNGV. CDR3 loop: CASSLEVRPTYGYTF. The CDR3 DNA reads as TGTGCCAGCAGCTTAGAAGTGCGCCCGACCTATGGCTACACCTTC.

This clonotype was seen once. This chain uses TRBV6-1 with TRBJ2-1; 9 bases agree with TRBD2. Germline-derived CDR1 and CDR2 are MNHNS and SASEGT. CDR3 length: 15 residues. V was pared by 6 bases and J by 3 bases, with 6 bases of the junction left unmatched. CDR3 amino acids: CASSRREGHYNEQFF. Written as DNA, the CDR3 is TGTGCCAGCAGCAGGCGGGAGGGCCACTACAATGAGCAGTTCTTC.

The genes are TRBV11-1 and TRBJ2-5; D is unresolved. There are 14 residues in the CDR3. CDR1 and CDR2 (germline): SGHAT, FQDESV (reference sequence). Trimming cost V 2 bases and J 5 bases, with 12 bases left between them. The DNA for the CDR3 is TGTGCCAGCAGCTTACGACGGTGGTGGGAGACCCAGTACTTC. Its translation is CASSLRRWWETQYF.

The rearrangement uses TRBV12-3 or TRBV12-4 and TRBJ1-4; no clear D gene. The germline V and J ends were trimmed by 7 bases and 8 bases, with 17 bases remaining between them. The CDR3 is 14 amino acids. Here the CDR3 DNA reads TGTGCCAGCACTATGGACCACTTTCCCGAAAAACTGTTTTTT. It specifies CASTMDHFPEKLFF.

The sample holds a few counts of this clonotype. The gene calls are TRBV5-1 and TRBJ1-1, with D tentatively TRBD1 (5 bases). The CDR3 covers 13 residues. The germline V and J ends were trimmed by 4 bases and 3 bases, with 10 bases remaining between them. CDR1 and CDR2 (germline): SGHRS, YFSETQ. CDR3 DNA: TGCGCCAGCAGCGGGGCAGGATACACTGAAGCTTTCTTT. Translated, it gives CASSGAGYTEAFF.

The V gene is TRBV10-3, the J gene TRBJ1-1; D unclear. CDR3 length equals 13 residues. Germline values: CDR1 ENHRY, CDR2 SYGVKD. The V end was cut by 2 bases, the J end by 2 bases, with 6 bases between. CDR3 sequence: CAISEAVNTEAFF. DNA for the CDR3: TGTGCCATCAGTGAGGCGGTTAACACTGAAGCTTTCTTT.

This rearrangement joins TRBV10-2 to TRBJ2-2, with a tentative D call TRBD1 (6 bases). CDR1 is WSHSY, CDR2 SAAADI, per germline. Trimming removed 6 bases at V and 3 bases at J, with 8 bases between. This CDR3 is built from 13 residues. This chain's CDR3 is CASRRTDTGELFF. The CDR3 coding sequence is TGCGCCAGCAGAAGGACAGACACCGGGGAGCTGTTTTTT.

This clonotype has at least ten counts. The chain joins TRBV2 to TRBJ1-4, with D perhaps matching TRBD1 (5 bases). The CDR3 spans 15 residues. Trimming removed 6 bases from V and 5 bases from J, with 16 bases in between. Germline CDR1 reads SNHLY; CDR2 reads FYNNEI. As DNA, the CDR3 is TGTGCCAGCAGCACTTGGGGCAGGGTGAATGAAAAACTGTTTTTT. Its translation: CASSTWGRVNEKLFF.

V is TRBV3-1 and J is TRBJ1-1; tentative D call: TRBD1 (6 bases). The CDR3 is 14 amino acids. Germline V lookup: CDR1 LGHDT, CDR2 YNNKEL (reference sequence). Trimming took 3 bases from V and 4 from J, leaving 12 bases between them. This CDR3 reads CASSHQTGPTEAFF. The CDR3 DNA sequence: TGTGCCAGCAGCCACCAGACAGGCCCCACTGAAGCTTTCTTT.

In its sample, this clonotype was seen a few times. The J gene is TRBJ1-5, the V gene TRBV20-1; D call uncertain. CDR1 is DFQATT and CDR2 is SNEGSKA in the germline V gene (reference sequence). The CDR3 is 15 amino acids. Trimming stripped 3 bases from V and 0 bases from J, with 12 bases between. CDR3 coding DNA: TGCAGTGCTAGGCGGACGGTAAATAGCAATCAGCCCCAGCATTTT. Translated: CSARRTVNSNQPQHF.

Details on this clonotype: One end of the junction is discordant with germline, which a read error may explain. The chain recombines TRBV29-1 with TRBJ2-4; D gene uncertain. CDR1 and CDR2 from the germline V gene are SQVTM and ANQGSEA. The length of the CDR3 is 16 residues. The CDR3 DNA reads as TGCAGCGTTTTGTTCAGCGACCATACAGCCGAAAACATTCAGTACTTC. Translated, it gives CSVLFSDHTAENIQYF.

The V and J genes are TRBV9 and TRBJ2-6; 7 bases map to TRBD1. Germline V gives CDR1 SGDLS, CDR2 YYNGEE. Unmatched junction bases numbered 9, after V lost 3 bases and J lost 0 bases. The CDR3 totals 18 residues. CDR3 loop: CASSEPGQRISGANVLTF. DNA for the CDR3: TGTGCCAGCAGCGAACCGGGACAGAGAATCTCTGGGGCCAACGTCCTGACTTTC.